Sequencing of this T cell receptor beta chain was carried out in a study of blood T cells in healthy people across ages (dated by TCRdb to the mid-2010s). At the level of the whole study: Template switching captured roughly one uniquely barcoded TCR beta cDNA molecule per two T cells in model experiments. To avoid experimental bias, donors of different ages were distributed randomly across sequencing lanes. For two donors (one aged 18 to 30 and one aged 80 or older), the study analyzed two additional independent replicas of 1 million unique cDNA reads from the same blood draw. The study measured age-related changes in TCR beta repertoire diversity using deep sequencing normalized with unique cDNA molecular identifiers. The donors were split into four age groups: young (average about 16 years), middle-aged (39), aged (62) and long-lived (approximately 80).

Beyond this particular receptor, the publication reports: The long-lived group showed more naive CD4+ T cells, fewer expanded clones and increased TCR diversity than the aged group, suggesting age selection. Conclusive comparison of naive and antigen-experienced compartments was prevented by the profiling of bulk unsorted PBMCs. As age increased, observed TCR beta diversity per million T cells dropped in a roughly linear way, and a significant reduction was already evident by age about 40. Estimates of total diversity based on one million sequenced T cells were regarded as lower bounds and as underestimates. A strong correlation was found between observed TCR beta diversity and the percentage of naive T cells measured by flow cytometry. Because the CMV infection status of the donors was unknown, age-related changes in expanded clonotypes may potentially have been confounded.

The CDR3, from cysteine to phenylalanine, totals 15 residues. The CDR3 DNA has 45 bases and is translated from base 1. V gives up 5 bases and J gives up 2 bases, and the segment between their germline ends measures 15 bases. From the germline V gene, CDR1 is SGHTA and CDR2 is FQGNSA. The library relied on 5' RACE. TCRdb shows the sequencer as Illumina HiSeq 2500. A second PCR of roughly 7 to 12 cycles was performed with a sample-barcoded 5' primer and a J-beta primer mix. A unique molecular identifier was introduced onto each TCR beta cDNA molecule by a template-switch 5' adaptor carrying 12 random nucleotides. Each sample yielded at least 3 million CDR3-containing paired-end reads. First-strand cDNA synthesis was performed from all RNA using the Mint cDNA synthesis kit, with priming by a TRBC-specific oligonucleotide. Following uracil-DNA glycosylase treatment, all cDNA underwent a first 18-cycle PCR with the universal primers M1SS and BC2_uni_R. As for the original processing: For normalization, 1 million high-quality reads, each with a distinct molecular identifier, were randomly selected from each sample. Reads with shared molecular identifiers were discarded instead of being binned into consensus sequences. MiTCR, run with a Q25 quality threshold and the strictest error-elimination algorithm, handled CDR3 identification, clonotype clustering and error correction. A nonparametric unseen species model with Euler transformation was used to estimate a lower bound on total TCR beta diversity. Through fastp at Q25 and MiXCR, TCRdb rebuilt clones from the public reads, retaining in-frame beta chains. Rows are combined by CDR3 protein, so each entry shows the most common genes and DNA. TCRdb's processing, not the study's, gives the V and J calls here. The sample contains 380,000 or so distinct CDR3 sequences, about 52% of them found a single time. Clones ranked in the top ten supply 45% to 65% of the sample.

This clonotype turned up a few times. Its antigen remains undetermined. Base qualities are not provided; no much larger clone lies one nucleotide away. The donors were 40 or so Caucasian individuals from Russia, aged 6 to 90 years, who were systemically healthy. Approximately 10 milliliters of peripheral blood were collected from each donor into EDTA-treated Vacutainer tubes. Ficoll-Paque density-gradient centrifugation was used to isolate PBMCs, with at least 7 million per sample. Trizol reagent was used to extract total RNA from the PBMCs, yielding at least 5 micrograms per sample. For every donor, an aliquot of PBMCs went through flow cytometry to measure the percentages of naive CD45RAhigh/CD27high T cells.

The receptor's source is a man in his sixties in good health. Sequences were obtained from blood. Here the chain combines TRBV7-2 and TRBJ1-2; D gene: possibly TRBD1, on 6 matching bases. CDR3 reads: CASSLPGQGNYGYTF. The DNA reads TGTGCCAGCAGCCTCCCGGGTCAGGGGAACTATGGCTACACCTTC.